The next 10 T cell receptor beta chains were all read from a single sample in a study of blood T cell repertoires in COVID-19. Sequenced by immunoSEQ multiplex PCR; TCRdb stores in-frame clones only, minus some. The sample lists approximately 150,000 clones, 70% to 80% occurring once. The sequenced sample was PBMCs or T cells enriched from blood (not recorded which). All receptors come from a woman aged 65 to 85 in a cohort exposed to, infected with or recovered from COVID-19 (not recorded which).

This clone was found a few times. The chain links TRBV12-3 or TRBV12-4 to TRBJ1-1; TRBD1 aligns across 8 bases. The CDR3 contains 13 residues. Losses at the gene ends were 3 bases for V and 5 bases for J; bases not matched to a gene: 2. CDR3 loop: CASSFRGRTEAFF. CDR3 DNA sequence: TGTGCCAGCAGTTTCAGGGGGCGAACTGAAGCTTTCTTT.

This sequence joins TRBV28 and TRBJ2-3; 14 nucleotides agree with TRBD2. CDR1 MDHEN and CDR2 SYDVKM come from the germline V gene. The CDR3 sequence is 19 residues long. Unmatched junction bases numbered 13, after V lost 3 bases and J lost 5 bases. DNA of the CDR3: TGTGCCAGCAGTTTCCCGACTAGCGGGGGGGGGACCCCCCGAGATACGCAGTATTTT. Its protein product is CASSFPTSGGGTPRDTQYF.

The gene calls are TRBV7-9 and TRBJ2-1; 14 nucleotides align to TRBD2. V dropped 5 bases and J dropped 6; count of bases not matched to a gene: 6. CDR1 is SEHNR, CDR2 FQNEAQ, per germline (reference sequence). This CDR3 has 16 amino acids. The chain's CDR3 is CASSPRGLAGANEQFF. The CDR3 DNA is TGTGCCAGCAGCCCTCGGGGACTAGCGGGAGCCAATGAGCAGTTCTTC.

The chain recombines TRBV12-3 or TRBV12-4 with TRBJ2-3; 7 positions agree with TRBD1. The J segment lost 10 bases and the V segment lost 1 base, leaving 2 bases of the junction unmatched. This CDR3 region has 12 residues. CDR3 loop: CASSLDRGAQYF. The CDR3 coding sequence is TGTGCCAGCAGTTTAGACAGGGGTGCGCAGTATTTT.

The table lists this clone with a count of one. V gene TRBV5-6 combines with J gene TRBJ2-5; D perhaps matches TRBD2 (5 bases). The V gene's germline CDR1 is SGHDT and CDR2 YYEEEE. The CDR3 runs 15 residues. With 0 bases removed from V and 5 bases from J, the gap between germline ends came to 14 bases. The CDR3 spells CASSLGRVVIETQYF. CDR3 DNA sequence: TGTGCCAGCAGCTTGGGGCGGGTAGTGATCGAGACCCAGTACTTC.

The chain employs TRBV7-9 and TRBJ2-5; D ambiguous. Trimming pared 2 bases from V and 5 bases from J, leaving 9 bases between. The CDR3 is made up of 13 amino acids. Germline CDR1 SEHNR, CDR2 FQNEAQ (reference sequence). CDR3 residues: CASSLMERETQYF. The CDR3 coding sequence is TGTGCCAGCAGCTTAATGGAGAGGGAGACCCAGTACTTC.

The rearrangement uses TRBV4-3 and TRBJ2-3; 8 nucleotides agree with TRBD1. Germline CDR1 LGHNA, CDR2 YSLEER. The CDR3 is 17 residues long. V was pared by 0 bases and J by 2 bases, with 7 bases of the junction left unmatched. CDR3 in amino acids: CASSQDPWTGPTDTQYF. The DNA for the CDR3 is TGCGCCAGCAGCCAAGATCCCTGGACAGGGCCCACAGATACGCAGTATTTT.

CDR3 nucleotide sequence: TGTGCCAGCAGTTTATATATGCTAGCGGGAGTGAAGGAGCTGTTTTTT. Translated: CASSLYMLAGVKELFF. The V call is TRBV28, the J call TRBJ2-2, with 10 bases that match TRBD2. The V segment lost 1 base and the J segment 10 bases; nucleotides outside the gene matches: 9. Germline CDR1 MDHEN, CDR2 SYDVKM. This CDR3 contains 16 residues.

The V call is TRBV7-2, the J call TRBJ1-5; 9 nucleotides line up with TRBD1. Germline V gene data show CDR1 as SGHTA and CDR2 as FQGNSA. V lost 6 bases, J lost 4 bases, and 4 bases stayed unmatched. This CDR3 is built from 14 residues. CDR3 residues: CASRQGAGNQPQHF. Here the CDR3 DNA reads TGTGCCAGCAGACAGGGGGCGGGAAATCAGCCCCAGCATTTT.

There are a few counts of this clone. This chain joins TRBV4-3 and TRBJ1-1, with no clear D. The CDR3 contains 17 residues. The ends were cut back, 0 bases at V and 1 base at J, with 15 bases in the middle. Per germline, CDR1 LGHNA and CDR2 YSLEER. This CDR3 reads CASSQDTRFSWNTEAFF. Written as DNA, the CDR3 is TGCGCCAGCAGCCAAGATACGCGGTTCTCCTGGAACACTGAAGCTTTCTTT.